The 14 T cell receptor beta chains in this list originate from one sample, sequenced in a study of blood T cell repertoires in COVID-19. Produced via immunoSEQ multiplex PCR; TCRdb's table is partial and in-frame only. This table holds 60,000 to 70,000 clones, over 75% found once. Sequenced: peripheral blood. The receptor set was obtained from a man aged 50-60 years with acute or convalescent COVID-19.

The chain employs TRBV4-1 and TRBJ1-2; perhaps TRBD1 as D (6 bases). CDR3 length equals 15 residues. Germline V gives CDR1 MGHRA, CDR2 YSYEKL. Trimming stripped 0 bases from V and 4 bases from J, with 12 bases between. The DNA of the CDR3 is TGCGCCAGCAGCCAAGATACGAGCAGGGGCTATGGCTACACCTTC. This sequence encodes CASSQDTSRGYGYTF.

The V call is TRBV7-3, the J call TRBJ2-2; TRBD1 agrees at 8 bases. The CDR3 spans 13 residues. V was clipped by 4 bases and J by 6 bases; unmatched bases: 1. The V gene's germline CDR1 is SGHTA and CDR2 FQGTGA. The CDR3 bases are TGTGCCAGCAGCTCGACAGGGGCCGGGGAGCTGTTTTTT. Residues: CASSSTGAGELFF.

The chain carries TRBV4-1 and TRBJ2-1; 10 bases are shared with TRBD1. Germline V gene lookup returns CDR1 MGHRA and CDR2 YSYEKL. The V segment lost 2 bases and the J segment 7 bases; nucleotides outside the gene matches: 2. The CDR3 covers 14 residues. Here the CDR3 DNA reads TGCGCCAGCAGCCAACAGGACAGGGGGAATGAGCAGTTCTTC. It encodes CASSQQDRGNEQFF.

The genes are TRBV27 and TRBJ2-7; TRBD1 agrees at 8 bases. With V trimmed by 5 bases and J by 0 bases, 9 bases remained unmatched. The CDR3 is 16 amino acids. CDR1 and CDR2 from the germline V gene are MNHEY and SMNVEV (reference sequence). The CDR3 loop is CASSPSRGPSSYEQYF. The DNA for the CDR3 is TGTGCCAGCAGTCCCAGCAGGGGGCCCAGCTCCTACGAGCAGTACTTC.

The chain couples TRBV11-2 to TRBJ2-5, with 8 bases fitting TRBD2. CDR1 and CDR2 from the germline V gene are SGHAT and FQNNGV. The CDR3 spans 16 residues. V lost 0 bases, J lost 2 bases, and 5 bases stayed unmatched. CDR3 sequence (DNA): TGTGCCAGCAGCTTAGATTCGGGGACTAGACAAGAGACCCAGTACTTC. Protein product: CASSLDSGTRQETQYF.

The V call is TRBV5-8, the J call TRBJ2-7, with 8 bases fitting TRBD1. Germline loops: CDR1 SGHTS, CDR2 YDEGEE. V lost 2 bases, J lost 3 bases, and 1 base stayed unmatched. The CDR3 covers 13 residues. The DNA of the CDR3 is TGTGCCAGCAGCTTACAGGGGGGCTACGAGCAGTACGTC. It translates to CASSLQGGYEQYV.

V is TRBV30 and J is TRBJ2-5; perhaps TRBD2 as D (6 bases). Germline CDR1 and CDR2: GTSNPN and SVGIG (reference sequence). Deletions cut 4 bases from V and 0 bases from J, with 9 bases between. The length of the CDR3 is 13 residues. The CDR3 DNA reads TGTGCCTGGAACCGGGACTACCAAGAGACCCAGTACTTC. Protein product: CAWNRDYQETQYF.

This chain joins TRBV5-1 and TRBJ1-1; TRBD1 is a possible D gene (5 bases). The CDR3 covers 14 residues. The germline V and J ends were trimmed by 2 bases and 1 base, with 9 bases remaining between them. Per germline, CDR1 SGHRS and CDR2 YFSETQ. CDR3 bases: TGCGCCAGCAGCTTCTACACAGGGAACACTGAAGCTTTCTTT. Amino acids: CASSFYTGNTEAFF.

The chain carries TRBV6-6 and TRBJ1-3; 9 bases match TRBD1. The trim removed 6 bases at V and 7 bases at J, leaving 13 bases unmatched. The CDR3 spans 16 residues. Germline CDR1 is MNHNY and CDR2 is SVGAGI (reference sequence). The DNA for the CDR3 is TGTGCCAGCAGACCAAATTCCGGGACAGGGTATAACACCATATATTTT. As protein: CASRPNSGTGYNTIYF.

DNA for the CDR3: TGTGCCAGCAGTTACGACGAGGTGGCAGGGGGCTACACCTTC. Residues: CASSYDEVAGGYTF. V is TRBV6-6 and J is TRBJ1-2; D is perhaps TRBD1 (5 bases). The germline V gene encodes CDR1 MNHNY and CDR2 SVGAGI (reference sequence). The CDR3 loop spans 14 amino acids. V lost 2 bases and J 8 bases, leaving 15 bases between the germline ends.

The CDR3: CASQGWGNTGELFF. The CDR3 DNA sequence: TGTGCCAGCCAGGGGTGGGGGAACACCGGGGAGCTGTTTTTT. V and J are TRBV19 and TRBJ2-2; possible D gene TRBD1, 6 bases. The CDR3 runs 14 residues. Per germline, CDR1 LNHDA and CDR2 SQIVND (reference sequence). Trimming pared 9 bases from V and 1 base from J, leaving 12 bases between.

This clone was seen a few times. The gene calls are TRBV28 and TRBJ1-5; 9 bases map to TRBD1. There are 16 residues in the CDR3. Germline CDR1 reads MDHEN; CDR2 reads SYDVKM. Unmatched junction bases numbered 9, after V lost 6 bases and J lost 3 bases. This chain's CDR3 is CASSKAGTGNNQPQHF. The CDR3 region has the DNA TGTGCCAGCAGCAAAGCCGGGACAGGGAACAATCAGCCCCAGCATTTT.

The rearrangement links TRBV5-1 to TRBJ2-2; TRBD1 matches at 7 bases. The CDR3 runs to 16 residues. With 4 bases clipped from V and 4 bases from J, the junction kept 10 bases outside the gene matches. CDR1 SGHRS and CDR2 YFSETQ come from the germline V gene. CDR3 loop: CASSMGQIQTTGELFF. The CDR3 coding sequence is TGCGCCAGCAGCATGGGACAGATTCAAACCACCGGGGAGCTGTTTTTT.

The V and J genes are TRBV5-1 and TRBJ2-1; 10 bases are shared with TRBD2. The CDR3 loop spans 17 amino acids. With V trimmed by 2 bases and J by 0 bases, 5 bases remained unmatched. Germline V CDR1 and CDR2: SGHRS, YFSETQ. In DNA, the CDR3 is TGCGCCAGCAGCTTCGGACTAGCGGAAAGCTCCTACAATGAGCAGTTCTTC. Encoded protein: CASSFGLAESSYNEQFF. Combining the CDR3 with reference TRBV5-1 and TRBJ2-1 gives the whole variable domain KAGVTQTPRYLIKTRGQQVTLSCSPISGHRSVSWYQQTPGQGLQFLFEYFSETQRNKGNFPGRFSGRQFSNSRSEMNVSTLELGDSALYLCASSFGLAESSYNEQFFGPGTRLTVL.